Below, one TCR beta chain is given with its context. This sample is part of a study of blood T cell repertoires in COVID-19. Study in general: PBMCs, B-cell-depleted T cells, or T cells provided the cDNA or gDNA that made up the material.

TCRdb's table, derived via immunoSEQ multiplex PCR, lists solely in-frame clones and lacks some. The sample records about 320,000 clones, roughly 89% being singletons. Categorization into cohorts depended on clinical history that participants reported. V shed 0 bases and J shed 8 bases, with 13 bases lying between them. This CDR3 is built from 14 residues. Germline CDR1 and CDR2: GTSNPN and SVGIG (reference sequence). The chain joins TRBV30 to TRBJ1-4, with D possibly being TRBD1 (5 bases). Sequencing input: PBMCs or T cells enriched from blood (not recorded which). The TCR sequence derives from a man aged 55-75 years who had recovered from COVID-19. The CDR3 protein is CAWSVGGAGEKLFF. CDR3 DNA sequence: TGTGCCTGGAGTGTAGGAGGGGCGGGCGAAAAACTGTTTTTT.